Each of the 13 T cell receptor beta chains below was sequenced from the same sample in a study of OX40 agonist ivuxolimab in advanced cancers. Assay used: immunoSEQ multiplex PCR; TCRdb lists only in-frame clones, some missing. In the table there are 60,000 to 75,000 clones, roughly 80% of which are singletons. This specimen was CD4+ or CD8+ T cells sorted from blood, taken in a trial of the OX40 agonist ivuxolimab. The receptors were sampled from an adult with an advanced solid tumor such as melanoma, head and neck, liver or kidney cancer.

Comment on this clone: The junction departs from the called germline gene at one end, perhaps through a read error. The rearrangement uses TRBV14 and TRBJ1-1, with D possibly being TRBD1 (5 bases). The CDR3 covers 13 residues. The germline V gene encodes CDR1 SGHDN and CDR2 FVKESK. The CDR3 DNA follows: TGTGCCAGCAGCCAAGGACAGTTTCTTAAGGCGGTCTTT. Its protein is CASSQGQFLKAVF.

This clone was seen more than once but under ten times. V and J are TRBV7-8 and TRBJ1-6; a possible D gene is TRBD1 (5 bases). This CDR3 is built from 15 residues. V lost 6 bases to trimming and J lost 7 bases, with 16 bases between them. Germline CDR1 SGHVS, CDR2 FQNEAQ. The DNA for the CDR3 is TGTGCCAGCAGTGACAGCTATCAAGGGAATTCACCCCTCCACTTT. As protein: CASSDSYQGNSPLHF.

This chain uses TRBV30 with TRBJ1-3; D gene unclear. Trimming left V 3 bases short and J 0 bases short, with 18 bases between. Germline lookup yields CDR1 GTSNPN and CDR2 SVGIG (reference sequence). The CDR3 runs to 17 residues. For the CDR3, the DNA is TGTGCCTGGAGGCCCCGGGTGGGCAGTTCCTCTGGAAACACCATATATTTT. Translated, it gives CAWRPRVGSSSGNTIYF.

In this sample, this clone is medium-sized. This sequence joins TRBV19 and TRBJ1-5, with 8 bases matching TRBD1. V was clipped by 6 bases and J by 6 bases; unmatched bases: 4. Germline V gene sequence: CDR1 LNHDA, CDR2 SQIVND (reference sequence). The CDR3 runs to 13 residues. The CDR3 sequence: CASSEQGVQPQHF. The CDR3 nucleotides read TGTGCCAGTAGCGAACAGGGGGTTCAGCCCCAGCATTTT.

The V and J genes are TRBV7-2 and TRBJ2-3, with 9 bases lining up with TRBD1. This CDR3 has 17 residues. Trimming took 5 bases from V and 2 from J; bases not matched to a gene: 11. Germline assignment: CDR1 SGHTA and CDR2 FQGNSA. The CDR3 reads CASSDTGTGSNTDTQYF. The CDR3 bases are TGTGCCAGCAGCGACACCGGGACAGGGTCAAACACAGATACGCAGTATTTT.

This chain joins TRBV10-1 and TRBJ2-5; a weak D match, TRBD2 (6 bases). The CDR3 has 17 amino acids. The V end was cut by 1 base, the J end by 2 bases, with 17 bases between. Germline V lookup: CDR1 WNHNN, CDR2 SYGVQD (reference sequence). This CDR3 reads CASSEWEAPGEQETQYF. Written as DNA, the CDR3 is TGCGCCAGCAGTGAGTGGGAGGCCCCCGGGGAGCAAGAGACCCAGTACTTC.

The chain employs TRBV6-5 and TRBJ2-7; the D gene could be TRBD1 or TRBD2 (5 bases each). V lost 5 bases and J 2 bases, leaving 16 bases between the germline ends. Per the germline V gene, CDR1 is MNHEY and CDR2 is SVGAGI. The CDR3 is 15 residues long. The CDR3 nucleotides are TGTGCCAGCAGTGCTCCAGGGACCACGGCCTACGAGCAGTACTTC. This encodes CASSAPGTTAYEQYF.

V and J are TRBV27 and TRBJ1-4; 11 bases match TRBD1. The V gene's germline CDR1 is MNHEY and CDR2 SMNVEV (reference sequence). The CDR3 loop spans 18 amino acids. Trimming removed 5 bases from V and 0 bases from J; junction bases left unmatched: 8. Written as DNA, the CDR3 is TGTGCCAGCAGTCCCCATCGGACAGGGGGCGCAACTAATGAAAAACTGTTTTTT. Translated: CASSPHRTGGATNEKLFF.

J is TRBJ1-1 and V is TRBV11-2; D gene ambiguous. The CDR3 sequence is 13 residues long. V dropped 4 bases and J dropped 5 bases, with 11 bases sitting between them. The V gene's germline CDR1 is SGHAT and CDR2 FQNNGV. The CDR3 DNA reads TGTGCCAGCAGCTCCCTTGTGGATACTGAAGCTTTCTTT. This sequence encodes CASSSLVDTEAFF.

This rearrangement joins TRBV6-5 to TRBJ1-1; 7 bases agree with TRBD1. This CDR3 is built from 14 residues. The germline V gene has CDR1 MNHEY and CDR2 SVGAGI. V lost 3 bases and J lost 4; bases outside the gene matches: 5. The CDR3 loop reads CASSYRGGVTEAFF. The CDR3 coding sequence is TGTGCCAGCAGTTATAGAGGGGGCGTCACTGAAGCTTTCTTT.

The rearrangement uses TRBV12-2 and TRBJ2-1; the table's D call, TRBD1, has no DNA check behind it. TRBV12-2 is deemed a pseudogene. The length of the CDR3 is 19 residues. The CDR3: CASRLEPGPRDRGYGEQFF. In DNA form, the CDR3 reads TGTGCAAGTCGCTTAGAGCCTGGCCCGCGGGACAGGGGATATGGCGAGCAGTTCTTC.

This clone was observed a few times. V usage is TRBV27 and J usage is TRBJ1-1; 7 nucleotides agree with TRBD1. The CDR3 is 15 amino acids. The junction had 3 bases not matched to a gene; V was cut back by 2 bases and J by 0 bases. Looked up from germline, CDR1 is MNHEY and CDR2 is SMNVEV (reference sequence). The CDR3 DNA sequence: TGTGCCAGCAGTTTAATGGGACAGTTGAACACTGAAGCTTTCTTT. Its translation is CASSLMGQLNTEAFF.

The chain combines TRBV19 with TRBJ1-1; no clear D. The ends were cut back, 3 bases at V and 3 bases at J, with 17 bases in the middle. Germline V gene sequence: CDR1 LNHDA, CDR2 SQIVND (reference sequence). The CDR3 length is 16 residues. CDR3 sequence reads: CASSIYRAGGHTEAFF. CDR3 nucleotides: TGTGCCAGTAGTATTTATAGGGCCGGCGGGCACACTGAAGCTTTCTTT. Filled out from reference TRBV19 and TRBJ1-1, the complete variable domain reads DGGITQSPKYLFRKEGQNVTLSCEQNLNHDAMYWYRQDPGQGLRLIYYSQIVNDFQKGDIAEGYSVSREKKESFPLTVTSAQKNPTAFYLCASSIYRAGGHTEAFFGQGTRLTVV.